This is a list of T cell receptor beta chains from one sample in a study of blood T cells in healthy people across ages. MiXCR, run by TCRdb on the 5' RACE reads, gives a single entry per CDR3 protein. The repertoire holds roughly 680,000 distinct CDR3 sequences, around 52% seen once, with roughly 12% in the top ten. Input material: blood. These TCRs come from a woman older than 75 in good health. CDR3s include the opening cysteine and the closing phenylalanine or tryptophan. A D gene is named only where the DNA matches it firmly.

v_call: TRBV5-1; j_call: TRBJ2-5; d_call: .; cdr3_aa: CASSLDEASLQETQYF
v_call: TRBV7-3; j_call: TRBJ2-3; d_call: TRBD2; cdr3_aa: CASSSTGGYTQYF
v_call: TRBV9; j_call: TRBJ2-3; d_call: .; cdr3_aa: CASSVDGQMDTQYF
v_call: TRBV30; j_call: TRBJ1-6; d_call: .; cdr3_aa: CAWSGQTYNSPLHF
v_call: TRBV5-1; j_call: TRBJ2-7; d_call: .; cdr3_aa: CASSWLTSYEQYF
v_call: TRBV20-1; j_call: TRBJ1-2; d_call: .; cdr3_aa: CSASPTGRSGYTF
v_call: TRBV3-1; j_call: TRBJ2-1; d_call: .; cdr3_aa: CASSQDLYGDEQFF
v_call: TRBV29-1; j_call: TRBJ1-4; d_call: .; cdr3_aa: CSAIAGATNEKLFF
v_call: TRBV27; j_call: TRBJ1-1; d_call: TRBD1; cdr3_aa: CASSPNDRGEAFF
v_call: TRBV10-3; j_call: TRBJ2-7; d_call: TRBD1; cdr3_aa: CAISPSGQGVYEQYF
v_call: TRBV10-3; j_call: TRBJ2-2; d_call: .; cdr3_aa: CAISVPTGELFF
v_call: TRBV12-3/TRBV12-4; j_call: TRBJ2-6; d_call: TRBD1; cdr3_aa: CASRNRGNGANVLTF
v_call: TRBV25-1; j_call: TRBJ1-2; d_call: TRBD1; cdr3_aa: CASSDTGQPLGFYGYTF